This T cell receptor (beta chain) was recorded in a study of cytomegalovirus exposure and HLA in healthy donors. Study in general: Among the 300 to 450 genotyped donors, approximately 82% were placed in the Caucasian-associated ancestry cluster.

For this clone: Its antigen is unknown.

Study-wide results and caveats: Among immune exposure information, only CMV serostatus was available. Researchers catalogued under 200 TCR beta chains as cytomegalovirus-associated.

The study ran its PCR with 60 Vbeta and 13 Jbeta primers. Assay: immunoSEQ multiplex PCR; the TCRdb copy retains only in-frame clones and omits some. The sample includes fewer than 200,000 clones, about 75% of them seen just once. Healthy bone marrow donors made up the donor group. Germline V lookup: CDR1 MNHEY, CDR2 SVGAGI. The CDR3 loop spans 16 amino acids. The V and J ends lost 0 bases and 8 bases respectively, with 14 bases between them. The chain couples TRBV6-5 to TRBJ1-6, with D perhaps matching TRBD1 (6 bases). Material: PBMCs. The sequence was collected from a male donor in good health and CMV-seropositive. The CDR3 sequence: CASSYSNEQGYSPLHF. For the CDR3, the DNA is TGTGCCAGCAGTTACTCCAACGAACAGGGTTATTCACCCCTCCACTTT.